In its sample, the clone carrying this T cell receptor (beta chain) was seen many times. Its specificity is not known. Unmatched junction bases numbered 8, after V lost 2 bases and J lost 4 bases. The CDR3 sequence is 17 residues long. CDR1 and CDR2 (germline): SGDLS, YYNGEE. Time point here: newly diagnosed GD, antithyroid drugs for less than 3 months. RNA from PBMCs was the source of the TCR library. The sample belongs to a study of regulatory T cells in long-lasting Graves disease. Overall study findings and caveats: Accuracy was perhaps lowered by the small sample size.

Arm-PCR of CDR3 regions and iRepertoire HTBI primers were the basis on which TCR beta libraries were built. TCRdb reprocessed the multiplex PCR reads with MiXCR, giving one entry per CDR3 protein. The data contain some 500,000 distinct CDR3 sequences, about 16% of them seen just once; the ten biggest clones take up roughly 25%. These sequences were also reported in another study, on T cells in Graves' hyperthyroidism and ophthalmopathy.

V usage is TRBV9 and J usage is TRBJ2-3; the match to TRBD2 covers 12 bases. The TCR was taken from a middle-aged woman with Graves disease. Sample: peripheral blood mononuclear cells (PBMCs), taken at new diagnosis, from a patient treated with antithyroid drugs. The DNA of the CDR3 is TGTGCCAGCAGCGTGGGGGCTAGCGGGGGGGCGTCAGATACGCAGTATTTT. This codes for CASSVGASGGASDTQYF.